The rows below give T cell receptor beta chains drawn from one sample of a study of CD8 T cells in ankylosing spondylitis. TCRdb analysed the 5' RACE reads with MiXCR anew, one entry per CDR3 protein. This table has more than 400,000 distinct CDR3 sequences, 5.3% appearing once. Specimen: blood, either unsorted or a sorted T cell fraction (not recorded which). All receptors derive from a male donor with ankylosing spondylitis. Each CDR3 is given with its conserved first and last residue. D genes are given only for firm matches. Some rows have no size entry. The others give once, few or many, or a class for an expanded clone.

j_gene,abundance,d_gene,v_gene,CDR3nt,CDR3aa
TRBJ1-1,many,TRBD1,TRBV24-1,TGTGCCACCAGTGACCCCGGGACAGGGGAGACTGAAGCTTTCTTT,CATSDPGTGETEAFF
TRBJ2-7,-,TRBD2,TRBV4-3,TGCGCCAGCAGCCAAGTCCAGGCCACTAGCGGGAGCCCCTACGAGCAGTACTTC,CASSQVQATSGSPYEQYF
TRBJ2-1,many,-,TRBV4-3,TGCGCCAGCAGCCCCACGGGACCGTCTATCTACAATGAGCAGTTCTTC,CASSPTGPSIYNEQFF
TRBJ1-5,many,-,TRBV12-3/TRBV12-4,TGTGCCAGCAGTTTCGGACGATTGGGACAGCCCCAGCATTTT,CASSFGRLGQPQHF
TRBJ2-7,many,-,TRBV29-1,TGCAGCGTTGGTAGCAGGTCCTACGAGCAGTACTTC,CSVGSRSYEQYF
TRBJ2-2,-,-,TRBV2,TGTGCCAGCAGGAATAGGGCGGCCGGGGAGCTGTTTTTT,CASRNRAAGELFF
TRBJ2-5,few,-,TRBV7-2,TGTGCCAGCAGCTCCAGTTCCGGGAGTGGAGAGACCCAGTACTTC,CASSSSSGSGETQYF
TRBJ2-1,-,-,TRBV29-1,TGCAGCGTGAAATCCGGGACGGGCTCCTACAATGAGCAGTTCTTC,CSVKSGTGSYNEQFF
TRBJ1-1,many,-,TRBV12-3/TRBV12-4,TGTGCCAGCAGTTTGGCAGCCATGAACACTGAAGCTTTCTTT,CASSLAAMNTEAFF
TRBJ2-7,many,-,TRBV20-1,TGCAGTGCTAGAGATCGCACGTCAGGGTTCTCCTACGAGCAGTACTTC,CSARDRTSGFSYEQYF
TRBJ2-3,many,TRBD2,TRBV29-1,TGCAGCGTTGTCGGGGGGAGCACAGATACGCAGTATTTT,CSVVGGSTDTQYF
TRBJ1-6,-,-,TRBV7-2,TGTGCCAGCAGCTTAGAAACCCGTTCACCCCTCCACTTT,CASSLETRSPLHF
TRBJ2-7,many,-,TRBV10-3,TGTGCCATCAGTCCTGGACGGGACGGAGAGCAGTACTTC,CAISPGRDGEQYF
TRBJ2-7,many,-,TRBV27,TGTGCCAGCAGTTGGGACGGCCCCTCCTACGAGCAGTACTTC,CASSWDGPSYEQYF
TRBJ1-1,many,-,TRBV12-3/TRBV12-4,TGTGCCAGCAGTCCCACCCTGACAGGAAAAGCTTTCTTT,CASSPTLTGKAFF
TRBJ1-2,many,-,TRBV12-3/TRBV12-4,TGTGCCAGCAGTTTTCGGCCGACTAACTATGGCTACACCTTC,CASSFRPTNYGYTF